Listed here is a single TCR beta chain. This CDR3 is 14 amino acids long. CDR1 is LNHDA, CDR2 SQIVND, per germline (reference sequence). V was trimmed by 5 bases and J by 3 bases, leaving 14 bases between them. Repertoires were generated with immunoSEQ multiplex PCR, while TCRdb's copy carries only in-frame clones and drops some. This sample has fewer than 95,000 clones, with about 85% found just once. The sample originates from a study of control samples from healthy donors and cancer patients. The chain employs TRBV19 and TRBJ2-7; tentative D call: TRBD2 (6 bases). The specimen sequenced was blood. The receptor comes from a woman between 45 and 60 years old in good health. This CDR3 reads CASSSPGSLYEQYF. The CDR3 DNA is TGTGCCAGTAGTTCCCCCGGGAGCCTCTACGAGCAGTACTTC.